One and the same sample provided the 22 T cell receptor beta chains below, sequenced in a study of Ad26.COV2.S vaccination and SARS-CoV-2 variants. The repertoire was sequenced with immunoSEQ multiplex PCR; TCRdb's copy has only in-frame clones and lacks some. Here the sample spans about 480,000 clones, roughly 87% being singletons. The treatment denotes: about 20 received Ad26.COV2.S at low or high dose, single or two shots; roughly 5 received placebo; per-sample allocation not given. At day 63 after the first vaccine or placebo injection, samples were drawn. The sample here was peripheral blood, taken in a trial of Ad26.COV2.S vaccine versus placebo. These receptors were taken from a person aged 18-60 years who received the Ad26.COV2.S COVID-19 vaccine or a placebo.

The chain uses TRBV21-1 and TRBJ2-3; the table's D call of TRBD1 was not tested on the DNA. TRBV21-1 is classified as a pseudogene. The CDR3 length is 13 residues. The CDR3 loop reads CASSKHQYHTQYF. The CDR3 bases are TGTGCCAGCAGCAAACATCAGTACCATACGCAGTATTTT.

The rearrangement joins TRBV21-1 to TRBJ2-7; whether TRBD1, the table's D call, matches the DNA was not checked. TRBV21-1 represents a pseudogene. The CDR3 spans 16 residues. The CDR3, as DNA: TGTGCCAGCAGCAACAGGGAAGGACGCCTCTCCTACGAGCAGTACTTC. Protein sequence: CASSNREGRLSYEQYF.

This clone showed up just once. V usage is TRBV6-1 and J usage is TRBJ2-7; D may match TRBD1 or TRBD2 (5 bases each). From germline, CDR1 is MNHNS and CDR2 SASEGT. V lost 3 bases and J 3 bases, leaving 15 bases between the germline ends. The CDR3 is 15 amino acids. The DNA of the CDR3 is TGTGCCAGCAGTGACGGGGACCAAATCCGCTACGAGCAGTACTTC. This gives the protein CASSDGDQIRYEQYF.

This chain connects TRBV28 to TRBJ2-1; D is uncertain. The V gene's germline CDR1 is MDHEN and CDR2 SYDVKM. V lost 4 bases and J 0 bases, leaving 7 bases between the germline ends. This CDR3 has 14 residues. DNA of the CDR3: TGTGCCAGCAGTTCGAGGCTCTCCTACAATGAGCAGTTCTTC. It codes for CASSSRLSYNEQFF.

This chain joins TRBV20-1 and TRBJ1-2; tentative D call: TRBD1 (6 bases). The V end lost 6 bases, the J end lost 12 bases, and 17 bases lay between the germline ends. From germline, CDR1 is DFQATT and CDR2 SNEGSKA (reference sequence). The CDR3 has 11 amino acids. The CDR3 nucleotides read TGCAGTGCCCCCCCCGCAGGGGCGAACACCTTC. Amino acid sequence: CSAPPAGANTF.

The sample holds a few counts of this clone. This chain uses TRBV5-1 with TRBJ2-3; D call uncertain. CDR1 and CDR2 from the germline V gene are SGHRS and YFSETQ. The CDR3 is 15 residues long. V lost 2 bases and J 2 bases, leaving 12 bases between the germline ends. The CDR3 loop is CASSLGFQYTDTQYF. The CDR3 DNA follows: TGCGCCAGCAGCTTAGGGTTTCAGTACACAGATACGCAGTATTTT. The full variable domain, rest sourced from reference TRBV5-1 and TRBJ2-3, is KAGVTQTPRYLIKTRGQQVTLSCSPISGHRSVSWYQQTPGQGLQFLFEYFSETQRNKGNFPGRFSGRQFSNSRSEMNVSTLELGDSALYLCASSLGFQYTDTQYFGPGTRLTVL.

The genes are TRBV9 and TRBJ2-3; perhaps TRBD1 as D (5 bases). The V and J ends lost 9 bases and 4 bases respectively, with 18 bases between them. Germline V gene lookup returns CDR1 SGDLS and CDR2 YYNGEE. CDR3 size: 14 residues. CDR3 nucleotide sequence: TGTGCCACCGCAGAAGGGGCTGATCCAGATACGCAGTATTTT. Translated, it gives CATAEGADPDTQYF.

This clone was counted a few times. This chain's CDR3 is CASSVLGVLREDKWNGYTF. As DNA, the CDR3 is TGTGCCAGCAGTGTGCTGGGTGTGCTCCGGGAGGACAAATGGAATGGCTACACCTTC. This chain joins TRBV6-1 and TRBJ1-2; TRBD1 might be the D (5 bases). Trimming shortened V by 4 bases and J by 6 bases, and 30 bases separated the two germline ends. CDR1 and CDR2 (germline): MNHNS, SASEGT. This CDR3 is built from 19 residues.

This chain joins TRBV28 and TRBJ1-1; TRBD1 matches 7 bases. J lost 0 bases, V lost 5 bases, and 3 bases had no gene match. The germline V gene encodes CDR1 MDHEN and CDR2 SYDVKM. The CDR3 is 14 residues long. The CDR3 nucleotides read TGTGCCAGCAGTGACAGGGACCTGAACACTGAAGCTTTCTTT. Translated, it gives CASSDRDLNTEAFF. Together with reference TRBV28 and TRBJ1-1, the CDR3 gives the full variable domain: DVKVTQSSRYLVKRTGEKVFLECVQDMDHENMFWYRQDPGLGLRLIYFSYDVKMKEKGDIPEGYSVSREKKERFSLILESASTNQTSMYLCASSDRDLNTEAFFGQGTRLTVV.

CDR3 coding DNA: TGTGCCAGCAGCTTAGAACCCGGGACAGGGGGCTACGAGCAGTACTTC. This translates into CASSLEPGTGGYEQYF. This sequence joins TRBV11-2 and TRBJ2-7, with TRBD1 matching 11 bases. Germline trimming cut 0 bases from V and 3 bases from J; bases unmatched to any gene: 4. From germline, CDR1 is SGHAT and CDR2 FQNNGV. CDR3 size: 16 residues.

This clone appeared once. The V and J genes are TRBV9 and TRBJ2-5; no clear D gene. Trimming shortened V by 0 bases and J by 9 bases, and 12 bases separated the two germline ends. CDR3 length equals 13 residues. CDR1 SGDLS and CDR2 YYNGEE come from the germline V gene. In nucleotides, the CDR3 is TGTGCCAGCAGCGTAGAACCTAGTAAGGCCCAGTACTTC. Its translation is CASSVEPSKAQYF.

The chain uses TRBV7-9 and TRBJ2-1, with 11 positions matching TRBD2. Germline trimming cut 6 bases from V and 8 bases from J; bases unmatched to any gene: 9. CDR3 length: 15 amino acids. Germline lookup yields CDR1 SEHNR and CDR2 FQNEAQ (reference sequence). This CDR3 reads CASRVAGGPVDEQFF. Here the CDR3 DNA reads TGTGCCAGCAGGGTAGCGGGAGGGCCTGTGGATGAGCAGTTCTTC. Filled out from reference TRBV7-9 and TRBJ2-1, the complete variable domain reads DTGVSQNPRHKITKRGQNVTFRCDPISEHNRLYWYRQTLGQGPEFLTYFQNEAQLEKSRLLSDRFSAERPKGSFSTLEIQRTEQGDSAMYLCASRVAGGPVDEQFFGPGTRLTVL.

The chain links TRBV28 to TRBJ2-7; TRBD2 might be the D (6 bases). Trimming cost V 4 bases and J 5 bases, with 12 bases left between them. The CDR3 runs 13 residues. The germline gives CDR1 MDHEN, CDR2 SYDVKM. The CDR3: CASSSGGVHEQYF. The CDR3 bases are TGTGCCAGCAGTTCTGGAGGGGTCCACGAGCAGTACTTC.

The V and J genes are TRBV28 and TRBJ2-2; D might be TRBD1 or TRBD2, each matching 5 bases. Germline V CDR1 and CDR2: MDHEN, SYDVKM. The CDR3 consists of 15 residues. V lost 5 bases to trimming and J lost 3 bases, with 13 bases between them. CDR3 amino acids: CASSAPGLYTGELFF. CDR3 DNA: TGTGCCAGCAGTGCACCGGGGCTTTACACCGGGGAGCTGTTTTTT.

The chain recombines TRBV29-1 with TRBJ2-2; the match to TRBD1 covers 9 bases. With 6 bases clipped from V and 3 bases from J, the junction kept 8 bases outside the gene matches. This CDR3 is built from 15 residues. Germline CDR1 reads SQVTM; CDR2 reads ANQGSEA. CDR3 amino acids: CSVAGTGSYTGELFF. The CDR3 DNA reads as TGCAGCGTAGCCGGGACAGGGTCGTACACCGGGGAGCTGTTTTTT.

The chain carries TRBV28 and TRBJ2-2; D possibly corresponds to TRBD2 (7 bases). The CDR3 totals 15 residues. CDR1 and CDR2 from the germline V gene are MDHEN and SYDVKM. Trimming stripped 2 bases from V and 4 bases from J, with 11 bases between. CDR3 DNA: TGTGCCAGCAGTTTACGGGGGGCGGGCACCGGGGAGCTGTTTTTT. It translates to CASSLRGAGTGELFF.

This clone was recorded once. The rearrangement joins TRBV19 to TRBJ1-4, with 7 bases lining up with TRBD1. This CDR3 has 12 amino acids. CDR1 is LNHDA, CDR2 SQIVND, per germline (reference sequence). The J segment lost 14 bases and the V segment lost 8 bases, leaving 11 bases of the junction unmatched. The CDR3 DNA follows: TGTGCCAGTGCGTCGCAGGGGGGAGTTCTGTTTTTT. Residues: CASASQGGVLFF.

This chain uses TRBV9 with TRBJ2-3, with D unclear. V lost 3 bases to trimming and J lost 5 bases, with 13 bases between them. There are 14 residues in the CDR3. Germline assignment: CDR1 SGDLS and CDR2 YYNGEE. CDR3 loop: CASSGPSSLDTQYF. The CDR3 region has the DNA TGTGCCAGCAGCGGACCCTCTAGTTTAGATACGCAGTATTTT.

The chain links TRBV13 to TRBJ2-1, with TRBD2 as a possible D gene (7 bases). The CDR3 totals 16 residues. Germline V gives CDR1 PRHDT, CDR2 FYEKMQ (reference sequence). The ends were cut back, 4 bases at V and 5 bases at J, with 18 bases in the middle. CDR3 in DNA: TGTGCCAGCAGCTACCAACTGGGGGGGCCAAACAATGAGCAGTTCTTC. Its translation is CASSYQLGGPNNEQFF.

This clone appeared many times. The chain recombines TRBV30 with TRBJ1-1, with D perhaps TRBD1 (6 bases). The CDR3 loop spans 14 amino acids. The germline V gene encodes CDR1 GTSNPN and CDR2 SVGIG (reference sequence). Trimming removed 2 bases at V and 4 bases at J, with 14 bases between. CDR3 nucleotide sequence: TGTGCCTGGAGTATTTACAGGGTGAGCACTGAAGCTTTCTTT. This sequence encodes CAWSIYRVSTEAFF.

The V gene is TRBV18, the J gene TRBJ2-7, with TRBD1 identical over 7 bases. V shed 3 bases, J shed 3 bases, and the junction held 2 bases outside the gene matches. Per germline, CDR1 KGHSH and CDR2 LQKENI. This CDR3 contains 13 residues. The CDR3 sequence is CASSPGQDYEQYF. DNA of the CDR3: TGTGCCAGCTCACCCGGACAGGACTACGAGCAGTACTTC.

The chain uses TRBV4-2 and TRBJ2-2; 9 bases map to TRBD2. Germline trimming cut 0 bases from V and 5 bases from J; bases unmatched to any gene: 4. The CDR3 is 16 residues long. Germline CDR1 LGHNA, CDR2 YNFKEQ. The CDR3, as DNA: TGTGCCAGCAGCCAAGACCCCCTAGCGGGAACCGGGGAGCTGTTTTTT. Amino acid sequence: CASSQDPLAGTGELFF.